These 20 T cell receptor beta chains were all obtained from the same sample, sequenced in a study of shared clonotypes between healthy human individuals. Some clones are missing from TCRdb's copy, which holds only in-frame ones; the method was immunoSEQ multiplex PCR. Here the sample spans under 850,000 clones, approximately 72% being singletons. Sequenced: memory CD4+ T cells sorted from blood. Subset described: CD45RA-negative fraction. The source is a woman between 25 and 40 years old in good health.

This chain connects TRBV18 to TRBJ1-4, with 9 bases that match TRBD1. With V trimmed by 6 bases and J by 0 bases, 14 bases remained unmatched. The CDR3 is made up of 19 amino acids. Germline V gene data show CDR1 as KGHSH and CDR2 as LQKENI. For the CDR3, the DNA is TGTGCCAGCTCCACTGTCCCGGGACAGGGCACAGCAACTAATGAAAAACTGTTTTTT. It encodes CASSTVPGQGTATNEKLFF.

The chain combines TRBV19 with TRBJ2-1, with TRBD2 matching over 7 bases. V lost 5 bases and J lost 4; bases outside the gene matches: 14. This CDR3 contains 17 residues. Germline V gives CDR1 LNHDA, CDR2 SQIVND (reference sequence). The CDR3 nucleotides read TGTGCCAGTAGTCCCCCCCGGTTAGCGGGTGTATACAATGAGCAGTTCTTC. Residues: CASSPPRLAGVYNEQFF. Drawing the rest from reference TRBV19 and TRBJ2-1, the complete variable domain is DGGITQSPKYLFRKEGQNVTLSCEQNLNHDAMYWYRQDPGQGLRLIYYSQIVNDFQKGDIAEGYSVSREKKESFPLTVTSAQKNPTAFYLCASSPPRLAGVYNEQFFGPGTRLTVL.

This clone was detected once. The chain uses TRBV18 and TRBJ1-4; D not certain. The CDR3 covers 13 residues. V was trimmed by 3 bases and J by 8 bases, leaving 10 bases between them. The germline V gene encodes CDR1 KGHSH and CDR2 LQKENI. In DNA form, the CDR3 reads TGTGCCAGCTCACCGATGGCACGGGAAAAACTGTTTTTT. Its translation is CASSPMAREKLFF.

The genes are TRBV5-1 and TRBJ2-6; D not resolved. V gave up 2 bases and J gave up 1 base, with 4 bases separating them. There are 14 residues in the CDR3. The germline V gene encodes CDR1 SGHRS and CDR2 YFSETQ. The CDR3 reads CASSFQSGANVLTF. CDR3 nucleotides: TGCGCCAGCAGCTTCCAATCTGGGGCCAACGTCCTGACTTTC.

The sample holds many counts of this clone. The rearrangement joins TRBV2 to TRBJ1-1; D is uncertain. CDR3 length equals 12 residues. CDR1 is SNHLY, CDR2 FYNNEI, per germline. The V and J ends lost 7 bases and 6 bases respectively, with 12 bases between them. The chain's CDR3 is CASNLQGAEAFF. As DNA, the CDR3 is TGTGCCAGCAACCTACAAGGAGCTGAAGCTTTCTTT.

V gene TRBV11-2 combines with J gene TRBJ1-5; D is perhaps TRBD1 (6 bases). Per germline, CDR1 SGHAT and CDR2 FQNNGV. CDR3 size: 10 residues. CDR3: CLRGEQPQHF. The CDR3 region has the DNA TGTCTGAGGGGGGAGCAGCCCCAGCATTTT.

The V and J genes are TRBV29-1 and TRBJ2-3; D unresolved. Germline loops: CDR1 SQVTM, CDR2 ANQGSEA. This CDR3 is built from 13 residues. Between the trimmed V and J ends, which lost 5 bases and 9 bases, there was a span of 18 bases. CDR3 in DNA: TGCAGCGTTTCCCCCGAGCCGACCGCCACGCAGTATTTT. This codes for CSVSPEPTATQYF.

The chain joins TRBV5-1 to TRBJ2-3; a weak D match, TRBD2 (5 bases). The CDR3 covers 14 residues. Deletions cut 0 bases from V and 3 bases from J, with 8 bases between. From germline, CDR1 is SGHRS and CDR2 YFSETQ. CDR3 in amino acids: CASSLAGETDTQYF. The CDR3 DNA follows: TGCGCCAGCAGCTTGGCCGGGGAGACAGATACGCAGTATTTT.

This clone has only a few counts. A read error may account for a junction end that differs from germline. The J gene is TRBJ2-3, the V gene TRBV6-1; 10 positions match TRBD2. The germline V gene has CDR1 MNHNS and CDR2 SASEGT. The CDR3 sequence is 14 residues long. The CDR3 protein is CASCELAGTDTQYF. The CDR3 DNA sequence: TGTGCCAGCTGTGAACTAGCGGGGACAGATACGCAGTATTTT.

V and J are TRBV7-9 and TRBJ2-7; 7 nucleotides match TRBD1. The CDR3 sequence is 14 residues long. V lost 7 bases, J lost 3 bases, and 9 bases stayed unmatched. Looked up from germline, CDR1 is SEHNR and CDR2 is FQNEAQ (reference sequence). The CDR3 spells CASNAGTVNYEQYF. DNA for the CDR3: TGTGCCAGCAATGCCGGGACAGTCAACTACGAGCAGTACTTC.

This clone was seen a few times. The V call is TRBV2, the J call TRBJ2-7; D is unclear. CDR3 length: 12 amino acids. The V gene's germline CDR1 is SNHLY and CDR2 FYNNEI. V was pared by 5 bases and J by 4 bases, with 9 bases between. This chain's CDR3 is CASSSGPYEQYF. In DNA, the CDR3 is TGTGCCAGCAGTTCGGGTCCGTACGAGCAGTACTTC.

The chain joins TRBV6-5 to TRBJ2-7, with 7 bases lining up with TRBD1. Trimming cost V 5 bases and J 6 bases; bases outside gene matches: 13. Looked up from germline, CDR1 is MNHEY and CDR2 is SVGAGI. The CDR3 runs 15 residues. The CDR3 protein is CASSTTTKTGREQYF. In nucleotides, the CDR3 is TGTGCCAGCAGTACGACAACCAAGACAGGGCGCGAGCAGTACTTC.

The gene calls are TRBV18 and TRBJ2-5; D is possibly TRBD2 (6 bases). V dropped 4 bases and J dropped 1 base, with 13 bases sitting between them. The CDR3 spans 15 residues. The germline V gene has CDR1 KGHSH and CDR2 LQKENI. The DNA for the CDR3 is TGTGCCAGCTCACAGTACGGGGGACTCCAAGAGACCCAGTACTTC. Translating gives CASSQYGGLQETQYF. The full variable domain, with the rest looked up from reference TRBV18 and TRBJ2-5, is NAGVMQNPRHLVRRRGQEARLRCSPMKGHSHVYWYRQLPEEGLKFMVYLQKENIIDESGMPKERFSAEFPKEGPSILRIQQVVRGDSAAYFCASSQYGGLQETQYFGPGTRLLVL.

The gene calls are TRBV5-5 and TRBJ2-2; D call uncertain. CDR3 length: 13 residues. Germline loops: CDR1 SGHKS, CDR2 YYEKEE (reference sequence). Trimming removed 0 bases from V and 7 bases from J, with 7 bases in between. CDR3 sequence (DNA): TGTGCCAGCAGCTTGGGAGGCCGCGGGGAGCTGTTTTTT. Translated, it gives CASSLGGRGELFF.

This rearrangement joins TRBV14 to TRBJ2-1, with D unclear. Trimming removed 4 bases at V and 10 bases at J, with 8 bases between. Looked up from germline, CDR1 is SGHDN and CDR2 is FVKESK. The CDR3 extends over 11 amino acids. The DNA of the CDR3 is TGTGCCAGCAGCCTCCTCCGGGAGCAGTTCTTC. Its translation: CASSLLREQFF.

V gene TRBV1 combines with J gene TRBJ1-2. TRBV1 represents a pseudogene. CDR3 length equals 16 residues. DNA for the CDR3: TGCACCAGCAGCCAAGTCCTGCAGCCAGCTAACTATGGCTACACCTTC. This translates into CTSSQVLQPANYGYTF.

The sample holds a few counts of this clone. V gene TRBV6-1 combines with J gene TRBJ1-4, with D tentatively TRBD1 (5 bases). This CDR3 contains 16 residues. Trimming shortened V by 0 bases and J by 3 bases, and 11 bases separated the two germline ends. CDR1 and CDR2 (germline): MNHNS, SASEGT. The DNA of the CDR3 is TGTGCCAGCAGTGAAGCGGGGGGTATAGCTAATGAAAAACTGTTTTTT. This gives the protein CASSEAGGIANEKLFF.

This chain links TRBV11-2 with TRBJ2-7; unclear D gene. V was cut by 1 base and J by 0 bases, with 10 bases left in between. Germline-derived CDR1 and CDR2 are SGHAT and FQNNGV. This CDR3 is 15 amino acids long. CDR3: CASSLGYSSSYEQYF. The CDR3 bases are TGTGCCAGCAGCTTAGGTTACAGCAGCTCCTACGAGCAGTACTTC.

V gene TRBV7-8 combines with J gene TRBJ1-5; TRBD1 might be the D (5 bases). Trimming stripped 1 base from V and 5 bases from J, with 12 bases between. The length of the CDR3 is 15 residues. Germline CDR1 and CDR2: SGHVS and FQNEAQ. In DNA form, the CDR3 reads TGTGCCAGCAGCTTAGTTCCAGGGTGGGATCAGCCCCAGCATTTT. Its translation: CASSLVPGWDQPQHF.

V and J are TRBV7-2 and TRBJ2-5; no clear D. The V end lost 4 bases, the J end lost 5 bases, and 5 bases lay between the germline ends. Germline CDR1 is SGHTA and CDR2 is FQGNSA. This CDR3 contains 11 residues. Written as DNA, the CDR3 is TGTGCCAGCAGCTCAAGTGAGACCCAGTACTTC. The encoded protein is CASSSSETQYF.